The 4 T cell receptor beta chains given below trace back to one sample, sequenced in a study of a mutant IDH1 vaccine in newly diagnosed glioma (dated by TCRdb to the early 2020s). What these receptors recognize is not known. Receptor amplification or capture employed the immunoSEQ multiplex PCR assay. In its TCRdb copy, this immuneACCESS table keeps in-frame sequences only and misses some clones. Where compared with another copy, unresolved V genes explain less than half of these, and the others have no known cause. This sample gives 30,000 to 35,000 clones in total; approximately 90% of them show up just once. Clones ranked in the top ten supply around 5% of the sample. Per the publication, the time point label means: week 47, end of study. Every vaccine dose consisted of 300 ug of a 20-mer mutant IDH1 peptide in Montanide, administered subcutaneously together with topical imiquimod. The sample in question was PBMCs, obtained from a glioma patient whose treatment included an IDH1 peptide vaccine. These receptors originate from a woman in her forties with glioma.

The V call is TRBV6-5, the J call TRBJ2-2; unclear D gene. Trimming shortened V by 0 bases and J by 3 bases, and 8 bases separated the two germline ends. This CDR3 comprises 15 residues. In germline, CDR1 is MNHEY, CDR2 SVGAGI. The CDR3 loop is CASSYSGQYTGELFF. The CDR3 region has the DNA TGTGCCAGCAGTTACTCAGGTCAATACACCGGGGAGCTGTTTTTT.

The chain links TRBV30 to TRBJ2-3; the D is unclear. The CDR3 consists of 15 residues. Germline lookup yields CDR1 GTSNPN and CDR2 SVGIG (reference sequence). The V gene lost 0 bases and the J gene lost 4 bases, with 14 bases spanning the gap. The CDR3 bases are TGTGCCTGGAGTGTATCACCTCCCCTGGCAGATACGCAGTATTTT. It yields the protein CAWSVSPPLADTQYF.

The J gene is TRBJ2-6, the V gene TRBV10-3; D remains unclear. The V and J ends lost 5 bases and 5 bases respectively, with 22 bases between them. The CDR3 totals 18 residues. The germline CDR1 and CDR2 sequences are ENHRY and SYGVKD. The CDR3 protein is CAISQALCIQSRANVLTF. CDR3 DNA: TGTGCCATCAGTCAAGCGCTCTGTATACAAAGTCGGGCCAACGTCCTGACTTTC.

The rearrangement uses TRBV4-1 and TRBJ2-1, with D perhaps being TRBD1 or TRBD2 (5 bases each). Germline V gene data show CDR1 as MGHRA and CDR2 as YSYEKL. The ends were cut back, 1 base at V and 9 bases at J, with 13 bases in the middle. CDR3 length equals 14 residues. This chain's CDR3 is CASSQAGRELEQFF. CDR3 DNA sequence: TGCGCCAGCAGCCAAGCTGGCAGGGAGCTTGAGCAGTTCTTC.